One sample yielded the 20 T cell receptor beta chains listed below, sequenced in a study of blood T cell repertoires in COVID-19. This table comes from immunoSEQ multiplex PCR, and its TCRdb copy is limited to in-frame clones, with some not included. The sample lists under 300,000 clones, approximately 85% seen once, with about 1% in the top ten. Specimen: PBMCs or T cells enriched from blood (not recorded which). The origin of the receptors is a woman aged 25 to 39 who had recovered from COVID-19.

The table lists this clone with a few counts. The chain combines TRBV2 with TRBJ1-1; perhaps TRBD1 as D (5 bases). The germline V gene has CDR1 SNHLY and CDR2 FYNNEI. CDR3 size: 14 residues. Trimming pared 4 bases from V and 6 bases from J, leaving 15 bases between. In DNA, the CDR3 is TGTGCCAGCAGTGTGGGGCAGATAACTTCTGAAGCTTTCTTT. Its protein product is CASSVGQITSEAFF.

DNA of the CDR3: TGTGCCAGCAGCTTAGATCGCTTGGGACAGGGGATGAAAGGACTGTTTTTT. It translates to CASSLDRLGQGMKGLFF. This rearrangement joins TRBV11-3 to TRBJ1-4; TRBD1 matches 10 bases. Germline CDR1 reads SGHNT; CDR2 reads YENEEA. The V segment lost 0 bases and the J segment 13 bases; nucleotides outside the gene matches: 14. This CDR3 spans 17 amino acids.

The gene calls are TRBV27 and TRBJ2-1, with TRBD1 matching 9 bases. Germline-derived CDR1 and CDR2 are MNHEY and SMNVEV (reference sequence). The CDR3 extends over 17 amino acids. Trimming at V came to 7 bases and at J to 0 bases, leaving 10 bases not matched to a gene. This CDR3 is CASTSQGARGSYNEQFF. Written as DNA, the CDR3 is TGTGCCAGCACCTCACAGGGGGCGCGGGGCTCCTACAATGAGCAGTTCTTC.

The genes are TRBV29-1 and TRBJ2-1, with 7 positions matching TRBD2. V lost 4 bases and J lost 7; bases outside the gene matches: 10. The CDR3 runs 14 residues. The germline V gene encodes CDR1 SQVTM and CDR2 ANQGSEA. CDR3 nucleotide sequence: TGCAGCGTTGGTAGGGCGGGGGATCAGAATGAGCAGTTCTTC. Translating gives CSVGRAGDQNEQFF.

The chain couples TRBV5-6 to TRBJ1-1, with D unresolved. V was clipped by 0 bases and J by 1 base, with 7 bases between them. CDR1 SGHDT and CDR2 YYEEEE come from the germline V gene. This CDR3 has 14 amino acids. The CDR3 sequence: CASSLVSENTEAFF. CDR3 nucleotide sequence: TGTGCCAGCAGCTTGGTGTCAGAGAACACTGAAGCTTTCTTT. Based on the CDR3 plus reference TRBV5-6 and TRBJ1-1, the full variable domain is DAGVTQSPTHLIKTRGQQVTLRCSPKSGHDTVSWYQQALGQGPQFIFQYYEEEERQRGNFPDRFSGHQFPNYSSELNVNALLLGDSALYLCASSLVSENTEAFFGQGTRLTVV.

This rearrangement joins TRBV6-4 to TRBJ2-1; 11 bases fit TRBD2. The CDR3 covers 16 residues. CDR1 is MRHNA and CDR2 is SNTAGT in the germline V gene. The ends lost 3 bases at V and 3 bases at J; junction bases unmatched: 4. The CDR3 region has the DNA TGTGCCAGCAGTGAAATAGCGGGAGGGGTCTACAATGAGCAGTTCTTC. Its protein product is CASSEIAGGVYNEQFF.

This clone was seen once. Other DNA sequences from this sample encode an identical CDR3 as well. The chain uses TRBV5-1 and TRBJ1-1; no firm D call. The germline V gene encodes CDR1 SGHRS and CDR2 YFSETQ. The V gene lost 2 bases and the J gene lost 6 bases, with 11 bases spanning the gap. This CDR3 has 13 amino acids. CDR3 sequence: CASSLGPRAEAFF. CDR3 in DNA: TGCGCCAGCAGCTTAGGGCCGCGGGCTGAAGCTTTCTTT.

The rearrangement links TRBV9 to TRBJ2-3; D unresolved. Trimming removed 3 bases from V and 6 bases from J, with 11 bases in between. CDR1 is SGDLS and CDR2 is YYNGEE in the germline V gene. The CDR3 runs to 13 residues. The CDR3 coding sequence is TGTGCCAGCAGCGGCGCAGGTGGGGATACGCAGTATTTT. This codes for CASSGAGGDTQYF.

The chain couples TRBV28 to TRBJ1-4; unclear D gene. Trimming removed 3 bases from V and 5 bases from J, with 16 bases in between. The germline V gene encodes CDR1 MDHEN and CDR2 SYDVKM. The CDR3 totals 16 residues. CDR3 sequence reads: CASSFRLRVRNEKLFF. For the CDR3, the DNA is TGTGCCAGCAGTTTCCGGCTCCGGGTTAGAAATGAAAAACTGTTTTTT.

The rearrangement links TRBV7-6 to TRBJ1-1; TRBD1 matches at 9 bases. Looked up from germline, CDR1 is SGHVS and CDR2 is FNYEAQ. The CDR3 spans 13 residues. V was clipped by 5 bases and J by 4 bases; unmatched bases: 2. CDR3 residues: CASSLGQGTEAFF. In DNA form, the CDR3 reads TGTGCCAGCAGCCTGGGACAGGGCACTGAAGCTTTCTTT.

The chain joins TRBV14 to TRBJ2-7; D uncertain. The germline gives CDR1 SGHDN, CDR2 FVKESK. Trimming left V 0 bases short and J 4 bases short, with 4 bases between. CDR3 length: 12 residues. CDR3 nucleotide sequence: TGTGCCAGCAGCCAAGACGGGTACGAGCAGTACTTC. Its translation is CASSQDGYEQYF.

The chain carries TRBV25-1 and TRBJ1-6; the D is unclear. This CDR3 has 14 amino acids. Germline V gene lookup returns CDR1 MGHDK and CDR2 SYGVNS. The V gene lost 4 bases and the J gene lost 4 bases, with 8 bases spanning the gap. The CDR3 DNA reads as TGTGCCAGCAGTGTAATGAGTTATAATTCACCCCTCCACTTT. It is translated as CASSVMSYNSPLHF.

This chain uses TRBV5-6 with TRBJ1-1; D is unclear. The CDR3 is made up of 15 amino acids. V was cut by 1 base and J by 3 bases, with 13 bases left in between. The V gene's germline CDR1 is SGHDT and CDR2 YYEEEE. Here the CDR3 reads CASSLIAGRHTEAFF. The CDR3 coding sequence is TGTGCCAGCAGCTTGATCGCGGGGAGGCACACTGAAGCTTTCTTT.

V and J are TRBV5-1 and TRBJ2-7; 8 nucleotides line up with TRBD2. CDR3 length: 16 amino acids. Germline trimming cut 4 bases from V and 4 bases from J; bases unmatched to any gene: 13. The germline V gene encodes CDR1 SGHRS and CDR2 YFSETQ. CDR3 amino acids: CASSLSFGGGKYEQYF. The CDR3 DNA sequence: TGCGCCAGCAGCCTCTCCTTTGGCGGGGGGAAGTACGAGCAGTACTTC.

This sequence joins TRBV27 and TRBJ1-5; 8 bases match TRBD1. Germline V gives CDR1 MNHEY, CDR2 SMNVEV (reference sequence). The CDR3 has 13 residues. V gave up 9 bases and J gave up 6 bases; unmatched junction bases: 7. The CDR3 coding sequence is TGTGCCAGTGCGGACAGGGATGGTCAGCCCCAGCATTTT. Translation: CASADRDGQPQHF.

This chain links TRBV6-5 with TRBJ1-2; TRBD1 matches at 7 bases. This CDR3 spans 13 amino acids. The V and J ends lost 7 bases and 8 bases, in that order; junction bases with no gene match: 10. The germline gives CDR1 MNHEY, CDR2 SVGAGI. The CDR3 spells CASISTPRGGYTF. In DNA, the CDR3 is TGTGCCAGCATTTCAACTCCCAGGGGGGGCTACACCTTC.

The chain is built from TRBV5-4 and TRBJ2-5; TRBD1 is a possible D gene (6 bases). The CDR3 contains 14 residues. In germline, CDR1 is SGHNT, CDR2 YYREEE (reference sequence). The V and J ends lost 3 bases and 0 bases respectively, with 9 bases between them. The CDR3 is CASSSDSYQETQYF. The CDR3 DNA sequence: TGTGCCAGCAGCTCGGACAGCTACCAAGAGACCCAGTACTTC. Filled out from reference TRBV5-4 and TRBJ2-5, the complete variable domain reads ETGVTQSPTHLIKTRGQQVTLRCSSQSGHNTVSWYQQALGQGPQFIFQYYREEENGRGNFPPRFSGLQFPNYSSELNVNALELDDSALYLCASSSDSYQETQYFGPGTRLLVL.

The CDR3 loop is CASSRGTGVTGSVNEQFF. CDR3 coding DNA: TGCGCCAGCAGCCGCGGGACAGGGGTTACGGGTTCGGTCAATGAGCAGTTCTTC. This chain links TRBV4-3 with TRBJ2-1; 10 nucleotides line up with TRBD1. With 4 bases clipped from V and 6 bases from J, the junction kept 15 bases outside the gene matches. Germline-derived CDR1 and CDR2 are LGHNA and YSLEER. This CDR3 contains 18 residues.

This clone has just one count. The chain uses TRBV29-1 and TRBJ1-6; D gene ambiguous. Between the trimmed V and J ends, which lost 5 bases and 7 bases, there was a span of 12 bases. Germline loops: CDR1 SQVTM, CDR2 ANQGSEA. The CDR3 length is 13 residues. This CDR3 is CSVSRDTNSPLHF. The CDR3 coding sequence is TGCAGCGTTTCGAGGGATACGAATTCACCCCTCCACTTT.

V gene TRBV9 combines with J gene TRBJ1-6; D is possibly TRBD1 (6 bases). CDR3 length: 15 residues. The V gene's germline CDR1 is SGDLS and CDR2 YYNGEE. V lost 0 bases, J lost 8 bases, and 12 bases lay in between. CDR3 region: CASSVGGRGYSPLHF. The CDR3 DNA reads as TGTGCCAGCAGCGTAGGTGGCAGGGGTTATTCACCCCTCCACTTT.